The next 17 T cell receptor beta chains were all read from a single sample in a study of T-cell reconstitution after alpha-beta-depleted transplantation in children. It was with unique molecular identifiers that the TCRbeta library was prepared. One entry per CDR3 protein, called by TCRdb with MiXCR from the PCR reads. The data hold more than 550,000 distinct CDR3 sequences, with about 10% observed a single time. This specimen consisted of PBMCs from the stem cell graft donor, obtained from the stem cell graft. Every receptor here comes from a human donor who donated a stem cell graft to a child with acute myeloid leukemia.

In this sample, this clonotype turned up a few times. V usage is TRBV4-3 and J usage is TRBJ2-2; tentatively, D is TRBD1 or TRBD2 (5 bases each). Between the trimmed V and J ends, which lost 0 bases and 6 bases, there was a span of 20 bases. The CDR3 contains 18 residues. Germline-derived CDR1 and CDR2 are LGHNA and YSLEER. Here the CDR3 DNA reads TGCGCCAGCAGCCAAGATGGCGGGCTGGCAGGGTGGGCCGGGGAGCTGTTTTTT. Amino acids: CASSQDGGLAGWAGELFF.

V usage is TRBV6-2 or TRBV6-3 and J usage is TRBJ2-1; D is ambiguous. Looked up from germline, CDR1 is MNHEY and CDR2 is SVGEGT. Trimming stripped 5 bases from V and 9 bases from J, with 8 bases between. This CDR3 has 11 amino acids. CDR3 sequence (DNA): TGTGCCAGCAGTCTCTATCCTGAGCAGTTCTTC. Translating it yields CASSLYPEQFF.

This clonotype has a handful of counts. The chain carries TRBV9 and TRBJ1-1; D is unclear. Germline CDR1 is SGDLS and CDR2 is YYNGEE. This CDR3 region has 17 residues. V lost 2 bases and J lost 0, with 17 bases in between. The CDR3 loop reads CASSVTERTVMNTEAFF. CDR3 coding DNA: TGTGCCAGCAGCGTTACCGAGAGGACGGTTATGAACACTGAAGCTTTCTTT.

The chain has TRBV4-2 and TRBJ2-7, with D perhaps TRBD1 or TRBD2 (5 bases each). Looked up from germline, CDR1 is LGHNA and CDR2 is YNFKEQ. The V end lost 3 bases, the J end lost 7 bases, and 16 bases lay between the germline ends. This CDR3 region has 14 residues. The CDR3 DNA reads as TGTGCCAGCAGCCAGGGACCAATCACGGGAGAGCAGTACTTC. This codes for CASSQGPITGEQYF.

This clonotype was recorded once. This rearrangement joins TRBV6-1 to TRBJ1-4, with 7 bases lining up with TRBD1. Trimming took 6 bases from V and 4 from J; bases not matched to a gene: 5. CDR1 is MNHNS, CDR2 SASEGT, per germline. CDR3 length equals 14 residues. The CDR3 DNA reads TGTGCCAGCAGCGTTCAGGGGGTTAATGAAAAACTGTTTTTT. This sequence encodes CASSVQGVNEKLFF.

This clonotype has just a few counts. This chain links TRBV20-1 with TRBJ1-1; 7 bases match TRBD1. CDR1 DFQATT and CDR2 SNEGSKA come from the germline V gene (reference sequence). The trim removed 3 bases at V and 2 bases at J, leaving 3 bases unmatched. The CDR3 runs 13 residues. The CDR3 is CSARTGRNTEAFF. Written as DNA, the CDR3 is TGCAGTGCTAGGACAGGGCGTAACACTGAAGCTTTCTTT.

J is TRBJ1-1 and V is TRBV5-1, with 8 bases identical to TRBD1. V was clipped by 1 base and J by 2 bases; unmatched bases: 10. The CDR3 has 17 residues. CDR1 and CDR2 from the germline V gene are SGHRS and YFSETQ. The CDR3 protein is CASSLRGTGGLNTEAFF. DNA for the CDR3: TGCGCCAGCAGCTTGAGGGGGACAGGTGGATTAAACACTGAAGCTTTCTTT.

This clonotype was detected a few times. The J gene is TRBJ1-1, the V gene TRBV6-1; TRBD1 matches 9 bases. The V segment lost 8 bases and the J segment 0 bases; nucleotides outside the gene matches: 7. Germline-derived CDR1 and CDR2 are MNHNS and SASEGT. The CDR3 runs to 15 residues. CDR3 coding DNA: TGTGCCAGCCGTACAGGGGGCAACATGAACACTGAAGCTTTCTTT. Translating gives CASRTGGNMNTEAFF.

This clonotype was recorded at least ten times. The J gene is TRBJ1-1, the V gene TRBV20-1; 7 positions match TRBD1. Losses at the gene ends were 3 bases for V and 3 bases for J; bases not matched to a gene: 10. The CDR3 covers 15 residues. The V gene's germline CDR1 is DFQATT and CDR2 SNEGSKA (reference sequence). In DNA, the CDR3 is TGCAGTGCTAGCTCGTTGGACAGGAAAGACACTGAAGCTTTCTTT. This gives the protein CSASSLDRKDTEAFF.

In this sample, this clonotype turned up many times. The chain is built from TRBV28 and TRBJ2-7; D gene uncertain. The CDR3 totals 11 residues. The V gene lost 5 bases and the J gene lost 5 bases, with 7 bases spanning the gap. Germline lookup yields CDR1 MDHEN and CDR2 SYDVKM. CDR3 sequence reads: CASSPRNEQYF. The CDR3 coding sequence is TGTGCCAGCAGTCCTCGGAACGAGCAGTACTTC.

This clonotype was counted only a few times. The genes are TRBV7-6 and TRBJ2-1; 11 bases line up with TRBD2. The germline gives CDR1 SGHVS, CDR2 FNYEAQ. This CDR3 spans 16 amino acids. V gave up 4 bases and J gave up 7 bases; unmatched junction bases: 9. The CDR3 DNA follows: TGTGCCAGCAGCTCTACACTAGCGGGAGAAAGTAATGAGCAGTTCTTC. Protein product: CASSSTLAGESNEQFF.

This clonotype was seen only a few times. The gene calls are TRBV7-3 and TRBJ2-1; 9 nucleotides agree with TRBD1. Germline V gives CDR1 SGHTA, CDR2 FQGTGA. The trim removed 4 bases at V and 8 bases at J, leaving 6 bases unmatched. This CDR3 region has 14 residues. The CDR3 DNA reads as TGTGCCAGCAGCTCTCGGGGACAGGGCTATGAGCAGTTCTTC. Translating it yields CASSSRGQGYEQFF.

In its sample, this clonotype was seen many times. This rearrangement joins TRBV5-1 to TRBJ2-1; weak D call: TRBD1 (5 bases). This CDR3 contains 12 residues. V lost 4 bases to trimming and J lost 8 bases, with 10 bases between them. Germline V gene sequence: CDR1 SGHRS, CDR2 YFSETQ. The CDR3 DNA reads as TGCGCCAGCAGCCCCAGGGCCCATGAGCAGTTCTTC. It codes for CASSPRAHEQFF.

This clonotype was seen only a few times. The J gene is TRBJ2-2, the V gene TRBV5-1, with TRBD2 matching over 10 bases. The CDR3 consists of 14 residues. With V trimmed by 3 bases and J by 6 bases, 2 bases remained unmatched. Germline CDR1 reads SGHRS; CDR2 reads YFSETQ. The CDR3: CASSWTSGAGELFF. CDR3 nucleotide sequence: TGCGCCAGCAGCTGGACTAGCGGCGCCGGGGAGCTGTTTTTT.

There are many counts of this clonotype. V is TRBV11-3 and J is TRBJ2-2; maybe TRBD1 (5 bases). Trimming stripped 0 bases from V and 4 bases from J, with 9 bases between. The CDR3 has 15 amino acids. Germline CDR1 SGHNT, CDR2 YENEEA. CDR3 DNA: TGTGCCAGCAGCTTAGATACAGGATCCACCGGGGAGCTGTTTTTT. Protein product: CASSLDTGSTGELFF.

The genes are TRBV7-9 and TRBJ1-2; 8 nucleotides agree with TRBD1. Germline CDR1 is SEHNR and CDR2 is FQNEAQ (reference sequence). The CDR3 length is 15 residues. The trim removed 6 bases at V and 8 bases at J, leaving 14 bases unmatched. CDR3 nucleotides: TGTGCCAGCAGTCAACCGGACAGGGCTTCGCTAGGCTACACCTTC. Its protein is CASSQPDRASLGYTF. Variable domain in full (rest from reference TRBV7-9 and TRBJ1-2): DTGVSQNPRHKITKRGQNVTFRCDPISEHNRLYWYRQTLGQGPEFLTYFQNEAQLEKSRLLSDRFSAERPKGSFSTLEIQRTEQGDSAMYLCASSQPDRASLGYTFGSGTRLTVV.

This clonotype was counted at least ten times. The rearrangement joins TRBV20-1 to TRBJ1-2; 10 positions match TRBD1. The CDR3 has 15 residues. V lost 3 bases to trimming and J lost 5 bases; unmatched junction nucleotides: 9. Germline assignment: CDR1 DFQATT and CDR2 SNEGSKA (reference sequence). The CDR3 sequence: CSARRLDRGQYGYTF. The CDR3, as DNA: TGCAGTGCTAGGCGACTCGACAGGGGGCAATATGGCTACACCTTC.